This is a list of T cell receptor beta chains from one sample in a study of blood T cell repertoires in COVID-19. Here immunoSEQ multiplex PCR was the method, and the copy in TCRdb shows in-frame clones only, minus some. The top ten clones hold roughly 9.2% of a sample with about 68,000 clones, almost 85% of them seen once. Input material: peripheral blood. The receptor source for this set is a man between 45 and 60 years old with active COVID-19. The CDR3 runs from the conserved cysteine through the conserved F or W. Fields, in order: J gene, clone size, V gene, D gene, CDR3 protein, CDR3 DNA. D genes are given only for firm matches. The listing skips clone size in some rows; elsewhere it reads once, few, many or a size class.

TRBJ1-5	NA	TRBV6-6	NA	CASSYSRGNQPQHF	TGTGCCAGCAGTTACTCTCGGGGCAATCAGCCCCAGCATTTT
TRBJ2-1	NA	TRBV11-2	TRBD2	CASTGLAGKYEQFF	TGTGCCAGCACTGGACTAGCGGGAAAATATGAGCAGTTCTTC
TRBJ2-2	NA	TRBV13	NA	CASSLGMREESTGELFF	TGTGCCAGCAGCTTAGGCATGAGGGAGGAGAGCACCGGGGAGCTGTTTTTT
TRBJ2-3	NA	TRBV27	NA	CASSPRPGKVADTQYF	TGTGCCAGCAGCCCTAGGCCAGGGAAAGTCGCAGATACGCAGTATTTT
TRBJ2-3	NA	TRBV10-2	NA	CASIPSGSGTDTQYF	TGCGCCAGCATTCCCTCCGGAAGCGGCACAGATACGCAGTATTTT
TRBJ2-2	NA	TRBV3-1/TRBV3-2	NA	CASSRGMGGPNTGELFF	TGTGCCAGCAGCCGAGGCATGGGCGGGCCAAACACCGGGGAGCTGTTTTTT
TRBJ1-6	NA	TRBV18	TRBD1	CASSPDRANSPLHF	TGTGCCAGCTCACCCGACAGGGCTAATTCACCCCTCCACTTT
TRBJ2-7	NA	TRBV5-5	NA	CASSPRSPSYEQYF	TGTGCCAGCAGTCCTAGGTCACCCTCCTACGAGCAGTACTTC
TRBJ1-6	few	TRBV11-2	TRBD1	CASTQGVGEALHF	TGTGCCAGCACCCAGGGGGTTGGGGAGGCCCTCCACTTT
TRBJ2-7	NA	TRBV3-1/TRBV3-2	NA	CASSPGNQARSSYEQYF	TGTGCCAGCAGCCCAGGGAATCAAGCCCGGAGCTCCTACGAGCAGTACTTC
TRBJ2-7	NA	TRBV7-2	NA	CASSFSPLGGTYEQYF	TGTGCCAGCAGCTTTTCCCCCCTCGGCGGAACCTACGAGCAGTACTTC
TRBJ2-5	NA	TRBV15	TRBD2	CATKEINIGAGGGQTQYF	TGTGCCACCAAGGAGATCAATATTGGAGCGGGAGGGGGGCAGACCCAGTACTTC
TRBJ1-2	NA	TRBV7-2	NA	CASSLGARGVYGYTF	TGTGCCAGCAGCTTAGGCGCCAGGGGCGTTTATGGCTACACCTTC
TRBJ2-5	NA	TRBV6-2/TRBV6-3	TRBD2	CASSPAAGGQETQYF	TGTGCCAGCAGCCCCGCGGCGGGGGGACAAGAGACCCAGTACTTC
TRBJ1-2	NA	TRBV4-1	TRBD1	CASSQGGQEIYGYTF	TGCGCCAGCAGCCAAGGGGGACAGGAGATCTATGGCTACACCTTC
TRBJ2-3	NA	TRBV6-6	TRBD2	CANAPASGGADTQYF	TGTGCCAACGCCCCGGCTAGCGGAGGAGCGGATACGCAGTATTTT
TRBJ2-5	NA	TRBV6-2/TRBV6-3	NA	CASSRGGTQYF	TGTGCCAGCAGCCGCGGCGGGACCCAGTACTTC
TRBJ1-2	NA	TRBV6-5	NA	CASTTSGYGYTF	TGTGCCAGCACCACCAGCGGGTATGGCTACACCTTC
TRBJ2-1	NA	TRBV9	NA	CASSVGGGYNEQFF	TGTGCCAGCAGCGTGGGGGGAGGCTACAATGAGCAGTTCTTC
TRBJ2-6	NA	TRBV18	NA	CASSPRPFGFEANVLTF	TGTGCCAGCTCTCCCAGACCGTTCGGGTTTGAGGCCAACGTCCTGACTTTC
TRBJ2-3	NA	TRBV3-1/TRBV3-2	TRBD2	CASSPGLAGYTDTQYF	TGTGCCAGCAGCCCTGGGCTAGCGGGCTACACAGATACGCAGTATTTT
TRBJ2-7	few	TRBV12-5	TRBD1	CASGAGTGHEQYF	TGTGCTAGTGGTGCCGGGACAGGACATGAGCAGTACTTC
TRBJ1-1	few	TRBV2	NA	CASSRTENTEAFF	TGTGCCAGCAGCCGGACAGAGAACACTGAAGCTTTCTTT
TRBJ1-5	NA	TRBV7-2	TRBD1	CASNVPGQGFQPQHF	TGTGCCAGCAACGTACCGGGACAGGGGTTTCAGCCCCAGCATTTT
TRBJ2-7	NA	TRBV5-1	NA	CASRFSDRPGEQYF	TGCGCCAGCAGGTTCAGCGACAGGCCGGGGGAGCAGTACTTC
TRBJ2-7	NA	TRBV7-8	TRBD1	CASSYYRGIPYEQYF	TGTGCCAGCAGCTATTACAGGGGGATTCCCTACGAGCAGTACTTC
TRBJ2-5	NA	TRBV27	NA	CATKRGSKETQYF	TGTGCCACCAAAAGGGGCAGTAAAGAGACCCAGTACTTC
TRBJ1-6	NA	TRBV9	NA	CASSPGEVVGDSPLHF	TGTGCCAGCAGCCCAGGAGAGGTCGTGGGAGATTCACCCCTCCACTTT
TRBJ1-5	few	TRBV19	NA	CASSSAAYSNQPQHF	TGTGCCAGTAGTAGCGCCGCGTATAGCAATCAGCCCCAGCATTTT
TRBJ2-5	NA	TRBV2	TRBD2	CASSETPPGLAGGLNF	TGTGCCAGCAGTGAAACCCCCCCGGGACTAGCGGGCGGCTTGAACTTC
TRBJ2-2	NA	TRBV15	TRBD1	CATSRDLLGGGGELFF	TGTGCCACCAGCAGAGATCTGTTAGGGGGCGGCGGGGAGCTGTTTTTT
TRBJ2-5	NA	TRBV3-1/TRBV3-2	NA	CASSQPTGRETQYF	TGTGCCAGCAGCCAACCTACAGGGCGAGAGACCCAGTACTTC
TRBJ2-7	once	TRBV6-5	NA	CASSVDRSYEQYF	TGTGCCAGCTCGGTCGACAGGAGCTACGAGCAGTACTTC
TRBJ2-5	NA	TRBV19	NA	CASSITGSWETQYF	TGTGCCAGTAGTATTACAGGGTCCTGGGAGACCCAGTACTTC
TRBJ2-3	NA	TRBV25-1	TRBD2	CASSSGTSFTDTQYF	TGTGCCAGCAGTTCCGGGACTAGCTTTACAGATACGCAGTATTTT
TRBJ1-1	once	TRBV9	NA	CASSVGAGASAEAFF	TGTGCCAGCAGCGTAGGGGCAGGGGCATCTGCTGAAGCTTTCTTT
TRBJ2-5	NA	TRBV21-1	NA	CASSKEGGQGQETQYF	TGTGCCAGCAGCAAAGAGGGAGGACAGGGGCAGGAGACCCAGTACTTC
TRBJ2-7	once	TRBV24-1	TRBD1	CAPLTHSLTGSTIGNSYEQYF	TGTGCCCCCCTGACGCATTCTCTGACAGGGTCAACCATAGGGAACTCCTACGAGCAGTACTTC
TRBJ1-3	NA	TRBV13	NA	CASSLGASRNTIYF	TGTGCCAGCAGCTTGGGGGCCAGCCGAAACACCATATATTTT
TRBJ2-3	NA	TRBV3-1/TRBV3-2	NA	CASSPKPGVTDTQYF	TGTGCCAGCAGCCCGAAACCCGGGGTCACAGATACGCAGTATTTT
TRBJ2-7	NA	TRBV15	NA	CATSRVDWSYEQYF	TGTGCCACCAGCAGAGTAGATTGGTCCTACGAGCAGTACTTC
TRBJ2-1	NA	TRBV11-2	NA	CASSSRSYNEQFF	TGTGCCAGCAGCTCGCGCTCCTACAATGAGCAGTTCTTC
TRBJ2-1	NA	TRBV7-2	TRBD1	CASSMTGLDYNEQFF	TGTGCCAGCAGCATGACAGGGTTAGACTACAATGAGCAGTTCTTC
TRBJ2-3	NA	TRBV30	TRBD2	CACVWGGSPPDTQYF	TGTGCCTGTGTTTGGGGCGGGAGCCCCCCAGATACGCAGTATTTT
TRBJ2-7	NA	TRBV29-1	TRBD1	CSVQPGQSYEQYF	TGCAGCGTGCAACCGGGACAGTCCTACGAGCAGTACTTC
TRBJ2-7	NA	TRBV5-1	NA	CASSLDYSLYEQYF	TGCGCCAGCAGCTTGGACTACTCCCTCTACGAGCAGTACTTC
TRBJ1-3	once	TRBV9	TRBD1	CASSVTGTVGNTIYF	TGTGCCAGCAGCGTTACCGGGACAGTTGGAAACACCATATATTTT
TRBJ2-2	once	TRBV27	TRBD1	CASSFEGARGGELFF	TGTGCCAGCAGTTTCGAGGGGGCGCGTGGCGGGGAGCTGTTTTTT
TRBJ1-5	NA	TRBV6-2/TRBV6-3	NA	CASSYSPRSGNQPQHF	TGTGCCAGCAGTTACTCTCCCCGGTCTGGTAATCAGCCCCAGCATTTT
TRBJ2-1	once	TRBV29-1	TRBD1	CSVETRTGVNEQFF	TGCAGCGTTGAGACCCGGACAGGGGTCAATGAGCAGTTCTTC
TRBJ2-7	NA	TRBV7-9	TRBD2	CASRAASGSYEQYF	TGTGCCAGCCGCGCCGCTAGCGGGTCCTACGAGCAGTACTTC
TRBJ1-4	NA	TRBV4-1	NA	CASSQKGDGATNEKLFF	TGCGCCAGCAGCCAAAAGGGGGACGGCGCAACTAATGAAAAACTGTTTTTT
TRBJ2-5	NA	TRBV27	TRBD2	CASSPHGRERGFPQTQYF	TGTGCCAGCAGCCCGCATGGCCGCGAGCGGGGCTTCCCACAGACCCAGTACTTC